This passage covers 3 T cell receptor beta chains from one sample sequenced in a study of cytomegalovirus exposure and HLA in healthy donors (TCRdb year 2017). Libraries were constructed by the immunoSEQ multiplex PCR assay. A mixture of 60 forward primers for TCR Vbeta segments and 13 reverse primers for TCR Jbeta segments was used in the multiplex PCR. In TCRdb, the immuneACCESS table is reduced to in-frame sequences with V and J assigned. These tables do not hold every clone; where another copy was compared, an unresolved V gene accounts for under half, and the others remain unexplained. The sample yields fewer than 150,000 clones; roughly 70% were counted once. Clones ranked in the top ten supply around 4.2% of the sample. The sample consisted of PBMCs. The source is a woman aged 40 to 50 in good health and CMV-seropositive.

The rearrangement joins TRBV7-2 to TRBJ2-1; weak D call: TRBD2 (7 bases). CDR1 and CDR2 from the germline V gene are SGHTA and FQGNSA. Trimming left V 0 bases short and J 5 bases short, with 8 bases between. The CDR3 is 14 amino acids. CDR3 nucleotide sequence: TGTGCCAGCAGCTTAGCGGGGGGGCACAATGAGCAGTTCTTC. Translating it yields CASSLAGGHNEQFF.

J is TRBJ1-1 and V is TRBV11-2; the match to TRBD1 covers 9 bases. The germline V gene has CDR1 SGHAT and CDR2 FQNNGV. The V gene end was trimmed by 2 bases and the J gene end by 12 bases; junction bases not matched to a gene: 7. This CDR3 is built from 13 residues. As DNA, the CDR3 is TGTGCCAGCAGCTTACGGGGACAGGGTGACACTTTCTTT. This translates into CASSLRGQGDTFF.

The chain has TRBV30 and TRBJ2-6; D might be TRBD1 (5 bases). V was clipped by 0 bases and J by 0 bases, with 6 bases between them. This CDR3 has 15 residues. In germline, CDR1 is GTSNPN, CDR2 SVGIG (reference sequence). CDR3 nucleotide sequence: TGTGCCTGGAGTGTACAGGTCTCTGGGGCCAACGTCCTGACTTTC. It codes for CAWSVQVSGANVLTF.